What follows are 30 T cell receptor beta chains derived from one specimen sequenced in a study of glioma-infiltrating T cells. Using RNA template, CDR3s of TCR alpha and beta were amplified with iRepertoire arm-PCR. Each CDR3 protein gets one entry after TCRdb re-called the multiplex PCR reads with MiXCR. The sample records roughly 100,000 distinct CDR3 sequences, around 29% being singletons. The specimen sequenced was glioma tissue, nonneoplastic brain tissue, or PBMCs (not recorded which). The receptors come from a human donor with low-grade glioma or glioblastoma, undergoing nonglioma brain surgery, or in good health (not recorded which).

This clonotype was recorded a few times. The chain is built from TRBV30 and TRBJ1-3; 8 bases map to TRBD1. Germline CDR1 GTSNPN, CDR2 SVGIG (reference sequence). Losses at the gene ends were 2 bases for V and 5 bases for J; bases not matched to a gene: 11. The CDR3 is 16 amino acids. The CDR3 protein is CAWSSRTGNSRNTIYF. CDR3 sequence (DNA): TGTGCCTGGAGTTCGCGGACAGGGAATTCCCGAAACACCATATATTTT.

The sample holds a few counts of this clonotype. The V call is TRBV19, the J call TRBJ2-6; D ambiguous. Trimming removed 7 bases from V and 3 bases from J, with 10 bases in between. This CDR3 is 14 amino acids long. Germline CDR1 is LNHDA and CDR2 is SQIVND (reference sequence). The CDR3 DNA sequence: TGTGCCAGTAACCCGCGAGGTGGGGCCAACGTCCTGACTTTC. Translation: CASNPRGGANVLTF.

Only a few counts were recorded for this clonotype. The rearrangement links TRBV7-2 to TRBJ2-3; the match to TRBD1 covers 8 bases. The length of the CDR3 is 15 residues. Looked up from germline, CDR1 is SGHTA and CDR2 is FQGNSA. V shed 5 bases and J 4 bases; nucleotides not matched to a gene: 8. The CDR3 here is CASSQDRDEADTQYF. CDR3 nucleotides: TGTGCCAGCAGCCAGGACAGGGACGAAGCAGATACGCAGTATTTT.

The table lists this clonotype with a few counts. The gene calls are TRBV19 and TRBJ2-7; 8 positions agree with TRBD2. This CDR3 has 16 amino acids. V trimming: 5 bases; J trimming: 6 bases; junction bases outside the gene matches: 15. CDR1 and CDR2 (germline): LNHDA, SQIVND (reference sequence). CDR3 bases: TGTGCCAGTAGTTATCAACACCCGGGACTAGGTGGCGAGCAGTACTTC. Protein: CASSYQHPGLGGEQYF.

The CDR3 reads CSVGEQYEQYF. CDR3 DNA: TGCAGCGTTGGGGAGCAGTACGAGCAGTACTTC. V usage is TRBV29-1 and J usage is TRBJ2-7, with D possibly TRBD2 on 5 matching bases. V lost 4 bases and J lost 4, with 8 bases in between. Germline V gene sequence: CDR1 SQVTM, CDR2 ANQGSEA. CDR3 length: 11 residues.

This clonotype has just a few counts. J is TRBJ2-7 and V is TRBV7-9; D tentatively fits TRBD1 or TRBD2 (6 bases each). Trimming took off 6 bases at V and 2 bases at J, with 8 bases between the two ends. CDR3 size: 12 residues. CDR1 is SEHNR, CDR2 FQNEAQ, per germline (reference sequence). CDR3 coding DNA: TGTGCCAGCAGGGAGGGGGCCTACGAGCAGTACTTC. Its protein product is CASREGAYEQYF.

The rearrangement links TRBV29-1 to TRBJ1-2; 9 nucleotides match TRBD1. The germline CDR1 and CDR2 sequences are SQVTM and ANQGSEA. The V and J ends lost 6 bases and 8 bases, in that order; junction bases with no gene match: 7. The CDR3 is 12 residues long. The CDR3 DNA reads as TGCAGCGTCTCACAGGGGGCGCGGGGCTACACCTTC. Translated, it gives CSVSQGARGYTF.

A few counts support this clonotype. With a much larger clone just one base away, this may be a read error. The V call is TRBV28, the J call TRBJ2-5, with D maybe TRBD1 (8 bases). The V and J ends lost 5 bases and 4 bases respectively, with 17 bases between them. The CDR3 consists of 15 residues. Per germline, CDR1 MDHEN and CDR2 SYDVKM. Here the CDR3 DNA reads TGTGCCAGCAGTCCCCGACAGGGGAGGGGAGAGACCCAGTACTTC. Its translation: CASSPRQGRGETQYF. Full variable domain (rest looked up from reference TRBV28 and TRBJ2-5): DVKVTQSSRYLVKRTGEKVFLECVQDMDHENMFWYRQDPGLGLRLIYFSYDVKMKEKGDIPEGYSVSREKKERFSLILESASTNQTSMYLCASSPRQGRGETQYFGPGTRLLVL.

Notes on this clonotype: Possible read error: a much larger clone is one base away. The gene calls are TRBV4-2 and TRBJ1-4; D gene ambiguous. Trimming removed 0 bases from V and 0 bases from J, with 8 bases in between. The CDR3 contains 16 residues. The germline V gene has CDR1 LGHNA and CDR2 YNFKEQ. The CDR3 here is CASSQDPGSTNEKLFF. In DNA form, the CDR3 reads TGTGCCAGCAGCCAAGATCCCGGTTCAACTAATGAAAAACTGTTTTTT.

In this sample, this clonotype turned up many times. The V and J genes are TRBV25-1 and TRBJ1-2; 12 nucleotides align to TRBD1. J lost 4 bases, V lost 3 bases, and 6 bases had no gene match. CDR1 MGHDK and CDR2 SYGVNS come from the germline V gene. The CDR3 length is 16 residues. As DNA, the CDR3 is TGTGCCAGCAGTGAGGGACAGGGGGCGATTGTCTATGGCTACACCTTC. This sequence encodes CASSEGQGAIVYGYTF.

For this clonotype: Since no conserved phenylalanine or tryptophan closes the CDR3, a read error is the likely cause. The J gene is TRBJ1-1, the V gene TRBV12-3 or TRBV12-4; no clear D gene. V lost 4 bases, J lost 0 bases, and 12 bases lay in between. CDR3 length equals 15 residues. CDR3 region: CASSSLGRVNTEAFL. The CDR3 DNA sequence: TGTGCCAGCAGTTCGCTCGGACGGGTGAACACTGAAGCTTTCCTT.

This clonotype was seen just once. V gene TRBV30 combines with J gene TRBJ1-1; a possible D gene is TRBD1 (5 bases). CDR1 and CDR2 from the germline V gene are GTSNPN and SVGIG (reference sequence). V was clipped by 3 bases and J by 4 bases, with 15 bases between them. The CDR3 is 14 amino acids. The CDR3, as DNA: TGTGCCTGGAGGGATAGCGTCGGGGGCACTGAAGCTTTCTTT. Residues: CAWRDSVGGTEAFF.

Of note for this clonotype: A single base separates this from a much larger clone, so it may be a read error. The chain employs TRBV25-1 and TRBJ1-2, with D uncertain. CDR3 size: 11 residues. The germline V and J ends were trimmed by 1 base and 12 bases, with 9 bases remaining between them. Per the germline V gene, CDR1 is MGHDK and CDR2 is SYGVNS. CDR3 coding DNA: TGTGCCAGCAGTGAATCTCTCCTCAACACCTTC. It translates to CASSESLLNTF.

This clonotype was picked up a small number of times. A read error is possible here, since a much larger clone lies one base away. J is TRBJ1-1 and V is TRBV2; TRBD1 matches at 8 bases. This CDR3 is built from 16 residues. Germline CDR1 reads SNHLY; CDR2 reads FYNNEI. DNA for the CDR3: TGTGCCAGCAGTGATAGGACAGGGCCGACGAACACTGAAGCTTTATTT. Translated: CASSDRTGPTNTEALF. Full variable domain (rest looked up from reference TRBV2 and TRBJ1-1): EPEVTQTPSHQVTQMGQEVILRCVPISNHLYFYWYRQILGQKVEFLVSFYNNEISEKSEIFDDQFSVERPDGSNFTLKIRSTKLEDSAMYFCASSDRTGPTNTEALFGQGTRLTVV.

There are many counts of this clonotype. CDR3 DNA: TGTGCCAGCAGCTTAGGGACTACCCTCTCCTACGAGCAGTACTTC. Its protein is CASSLGTTLSYEQYF. This chain connects TRBV7-2 to TRBJ2-7, with D perhaps matching TRBD2 (6 bases). Deletions cut 1 base from V and 0 bases from J, with 10 bases between. Germline CDR1 SGHTA, CDR2 FQGNSA. This CDR3 comprises 15 residues.

The rearrangement joins TRBV7-6 to TRBJ2-7, with 8 positions matching TRBD2. J gave up 6 bases and V 1 base, and 11 bases lay outside the gene matches. This CDR3 is built from 16 residues. Germline CDR1 SGHVS, CDR2 FNYEAQ. CDR3 region: CASSLGLPGGPSEQYF. Written as DNA, the CDR3 is TGTGCCAGCAGCTTAGGATTACCGGGGGGGCCGAGCGAGCAGTACTTC.

For this clonotype: One base away lies a much larger clone, so this may be a sequencing read error. The rearrangement uses TRBV6-2 or TRBV6-3 and TRBJ2-5; TRBD1 matches 7 bases. The CDR3 consists of 14 residues. In germline, CDR1 is MNHEY, CDR2 SVGEGT. Trimming took 9 bases from V and 2 from J; bases not matched to a gene: 9. Written as DNA, the CDR3 is TGTGCCAGATCCCACCGGGACAGACAAGAGACCCAGTACTTC. As protein: CARSHRDRQETQYF.

This clonotype is a singleton in its sample. One base away lies a much larger clone, so this may be a sequencing read error. The genes are TRBV6-5 and TRBJ1-2; D possibly corresponds to TRBD1 (5 bases). This CDR3 contains 15 residues. The V gene's germline CDR1 is MNHEY and CDR2 SVGAGI. The CDR3 bases are TGTGCCAGCAGTAAATCAGGGTATGAAGACTATGGCTACGCCTTC. It encodes CASSKSGYEDYGYAF.

About this clonotype itself: An end of the junction does not agree with germline; a read error may underlie this. The chain couples TRBV20-1 to TRBJ1-1, with 7 bases lining up with TRBD1. The CDR3 consists of 15 residues. Germline CDR1 and CDR2: DFQATT and SNEGSKA (reference sequence). The CDR3 loop reads CSANPTGALDTEAFF. CDR3 nucleotides: TGCAGTGCAAACCCAACAGGGGCCCTGGACACTGAAGCCTTCTTT.

A remark on this clonotype: A single base separates this from a much larger clone, so it may be a read error. This rearrangement joins TRBV7-2 to TRBJ2-5; the match to TRBD2 covers 7 bases. Germline V CDR1 and CDR2: SGHTA, FQGNSA. V shed 7 bases, J shed 5 bases, and the junction held 13 bases outside the gene matches. The CDR3 runs 15 residues. The CDR3 coding sequence is TGTGCCAGCACCTCACAGCTTGGGGGGGAGGAGACCCAGTACTTC. Protein: CASTSQLGGEETQYF.

The gene calls are TRBV4-1 and TRBJ1-2; D is unclear. V lost 4 bases, J lost 4 bases, and 16 bases lay in between. Germline V gene sequence: CDR1 MGHRA, CDR2 YSYEKL. The CDR3 has 15 amino acids. The CDR3 sequence is CASSRNPDGSYGYTF. The CDR3 DNA sequence: TGCGCCAGCAGCCGAAACCCGGACGGATCCTATGGCTACACCTTC.

Remarks on this clonotype: A read error may produce the germline difference seen at one junction end. The chain couples TRBV6-1 to TRBJ2-7, with D unresolved. CDR3 length: 11 amino acids. Per the germline V gene, CDR1 is MNHNS and CDR2 is SASEGT. The CDR3 reads CASSRNRFEYF. The CDR3 DNA follows: TGCGCCAGCAGCAGAAACAGATTCGAGTACTTC.

This clonotype was observed at least ten times. The chain links TRBV20-1 to TRBJ2-7; 7 nucleotides align to TRBD1. Per germline, CDR1 DFQATT and CDR2 SNEGSKA (reference sequence). After removal of 4 bases from V and 2 bases from J, the junction contained 8 bases not matched to a gene. The CDR3 totals 14 residues. Written as DNA, the CDR3 is TGCAGTGCTACACCGGGACAGATACCCTACGAGCAGTACTTC. Encoded protein: CSATPGQIPYEQYF.

With regard to this clonotype: With a much larger clone just one base away, this may be a read error. V gene TRBV4-2 combines with J gene TRBJ1-3; D gene uncertain. Deletions cut 4 bases from V and 0 bases from J, with 10 bases between. This CDR3 comprises 15 residues. Germline lookup yields CDR1 LGHNA and CDR2 YNFKEQ. This CDR3 is CASSLREHSGNTIYF. The CDR3 DNA reads as TGTGCCAGCAGCCTGCGGGAGCACTCTGGAAACACCATATATTTT.

This clonotype was seen many times. This chain joins TRBV11-2 and TRBJ2-3; D call uncertain. Deletions cut 0 bases from V and 1 base from J, with 11 bases between. Germline-derived CDR1 and CDR2 are SGHAT and FQNNGV. The CDR3 length is 16 residues. This CDR3 is CASSLDPGTRTDTQYF. The CDR3 nucleotides read TGTGCCAGCAGCTTAGATCCTGGAACTCGCACAGATACGCAGTATTTT.

The J gene is TRBJ2-1, the V gene TRBV7-2; 14 bases fit TRBD2. The V gene end was trimmed by 4 bases and the J gene end by 9 bases; junction bases not matched to a gene: 8. This CDR3 region has 16 residues. Germline values: CDR1 SGHTA, CDR2 FQGNSA. The CDR3 sequence: CASSSRTSGGLVEQFF. CDR3 DNA sequence: TGTGCCAGCAGCTCGAGGACTAGCGGGGGGTTGGTTGAGCAGTTCTTC.

In its sample, this clonotype was seen a few times. The CDR3 sequence: CASSEVSLGRQFF. In DNA form, the CDR3 reads TGTGCCAGCAGTGAAGTCTCCCTCGGGCGGCAGTTCTTC. The V and J genes are TRBV28 and TRBJ2-1, with D unclear. Per the germline V gene, CDR1 is MDHEN and CDR2 is SYDVKM. The CDR3 sequence is 13 residues long. The V end lost 5 bases, the J end lost 12 bases, and 17 bases lay between the germline ends. Combining the CDR3 with reference TRBV28 and TRBJ2-1 gives the whole variable domain DVKVTQSSRYLVKRTGEKVFLECVQDMDHENMFWYRQDPGLGLRLIYFSYDVKMKEKGDIPEGYSVSREKKERFSLILESASTNQTSMYLCASSEVSLGRQFFGPGTRLTVL.

V gene TRBV29-1 combines with J gene TRBJ2-3, with 9 bases lining up with TRBD2. V lost 4 bases and J lost 6; bases outside the gene matches: 8. This CDR3 comprises 14 residues. Germline lookup yields CDR1 SQVTM and CDR2 ANQGSEA. The CDR3 here is CSVVASGARDTQYF. The CDR3 DNA reads as TGCAGCGTTGTGGCTAGCGGGGCGCGGGATACGCAGTATTTT.

Turning to this clonotype: Sequence at one end of the junction differs from germline and may be a read error. The chain links TRBV6-5 to TRBJ2-3; TRBD2 might be the D (5 bases). This CDR3 comprises 14 residues. CDR1 MNHEY and CDR2 SVGAGI come from the germline V gene. The CDR3 spells CAGSYAGVTDTQYF. In DNA, the CDR3 is TGTGCCGGCAGTTACGCCGGGGTCACAGATACGCAGTATTTT.

A remark on this clonotype: One junction end disagrees with the germline gene, perhaps due to a read error. The chain links TRBV28 to TRBJ1-5; D might be TRBD1 (6 bases). This CDR3 is 17 amino acids long. Looked up from germline, CDR1 is MDHEN and CDR2 is SYDVKM. The CDR3 spells CTSNHGRGGRRDQPQHF. CDR3 bases: TGTACCAGCAATCACGGCCGCGGGGGGCGTCGGGATCAGCCCCAGCATTTT. The whole variable domain, remainder taken from reference TRBV28 and TRBJ1-5, is DVKVTQSSRYLVKRTGEKVFLECVQDMDHENMFWYRQDPGLGLRLIYFSYDVKMKEKGDIPEGYSVSREKKERFSLILESASTNQTSMYLCTSNHGRGGRRDQPQHFGDGTRLSIL.